The text below deals with one TCR beta chain. The antigen is not known. Profiled with immunoSEQ multiplex PCR; TCRdb holds only in-frame clones, not every one. The sample shows approximately 3,800 clones, over 55% of them seen only once. Graft specimens yielded both intraepithelial and lamina propria lymphocytes. V lost 5 bases and J 0 bases, leaving 7 bases between the germline ends. The CDR3 has 13 amino acids. Germline V lookup: CDR1 PRHDT, CDR2 FYEKMQ (reference sequence). The sample belongs to a study of graft-versus-host responses after intestinal transplantation. General study results and limits: Early post-transplant HvG declines were associated with peak circulating GvH clone levels. Detected in recipient marrow were GvH clones, some of which were first observed in ileum or blood.

Source: ileum tissue, taken around 1,000 days after intestinal transplantation. V gene TRBV13 combines with J gene TRBJ2-5; perhaps TRBD1 as D (6 bases). The clonotype originates from a human patient who received an intestinal transplant, so some T cells may come from the graft donor. CDR3 sequence (DNA): TGTGCCAGCAGCGCAGGGGACCAAGAGACCCAGTACTTC. Its protein product is CASSAGDQETQYF. Using reference TRBV13 and TRBJ2-5 for the parts outside the CDR3, the full variable domain is AAGVIQSPRHLIKEKRETATLKCYPIPRHDTVYWYQQGPGQDPQFLISFYEKMQSDKGSIPDRFSAQQFSDYHSELNMSSLELGDSALYFCASSAGDQETQYFGPGTRLLVL.